This is a list of T cell receptor beta chains from one sample in a study of shared clonotypes between healthy human individuals. Sequencing was performed with immunoSEQ multiplex PCR; in TCRdb, only in-frame clones are kept and a portion is missing. Among hundreds of thousands of clones listed, around 72% were seen once. Sequenced input: memory CD4+ T cells sorted from blood. Receptors originate from a woman aged 30 to 39 in good health. The CDR3 runs from the conserved cysteine through the conserved F or W. D genes are given only for firm matches. Clone size is stated in some rows and not others, as once, few, many or a class when expanded.

clone size	D gene	V gene	J gene	CDR3 protein	CDR3 DNA
few	NA	TRBV19	TRBJ1-2	CASSNQGSNSYGYTF	TGTGCCAGTAGTAACCAGGGGTCGAACAGCTATGGCTACACCTTC
NA	NA	TRBV7-9	TRBJ2-3	CASSPRRAERLDTQYF	TGTGCCAGCAGCCCACGTAGGGCCGAGCGATTGGATACGCAGTATTTT
NA	NA	TRBV6-1	TRBJ2-7	CASSEQHYEQYF	TGTGCCAGCAGTGAGCAACACTACGAGCAGTACTTC
once	NA	TRBV7-9	TRBJ1-1	CASSSDRGGSNTEAFF	TGTGCCAGCAGCTCCGACCGCGGGGGCTCAAACACTGAAGCTTTCTTT
NA	TRBD1	TRBV11-1	TRBJ1-1	CASSPLWTGVNTEAFF	TGTGCCAGCAGCCCCCTCTGGACAGGAGTGAACACTGAAGCTTTCTTT
once	NA	TRBV30	TRBJ2-2	CAWKVTPNTGELFF	TGTGCCTGGAAAGTTACCCCGAACACCGGGGAGCTGTTTTTT
NA	NA	TRBV11-2	TRBJ2-7	CASSRYEQYF	TGTGCCAGCAGCCGTTACGAGCAGTACTTC
NA	NA	TRBV6-5	TRBJ2-7	CASSRTNSYEQYF	TGTGCCAGCAGTAGGACTAACTCCTACGAGCAGTACTTC
few	TRBD1	TRBV28	TRBJ2-1	CASSPPVGQGYNEQFF	TGTGCCAGCAGTCCCCCGGTAGGACAGGGGTACAATGAGCAGTTCTTC
NA	NA	TRBV5-4	TRBJ1-4	CASSFGATNEKLFF	TGTGCCAGCAGCTTCGGGGCGACTAATGAAAAACTGTTTTTT
NA	NA	TRBV7-9	TRBJ1-1	CASSFSAGQSSEAFF	TGTGCCAGCAGCTTTTCGGCGGGTCAGAGCTCTGAAGCTTTCTTT
NA	TRBD1	TRBV11-2	TRBJ2-7	CASSSIQNRGRNEQYF	TGTGCCAGCAGCTCGATTCAGAACAGGGGGCGGAACGAGCAGTACTTC
NA	TRBD2	TRBV5-1	TRBJ2-4	CASSLGPSGSWGNIQYF	TGCGCCAGCAGCTTGGGTCCTAGCGGGAGTTGGGGAAACATTCAGTACTTC
NA	NA	TRBV9	TRBJ2-1	CASSAGWGAPYNEQFF	TGTGCCAGCAGCGCAGGGTGGGGAGCTCCATACAATGAGCAGTTCTTC
NA	NA	TRBV9	TRBJ2-7	CASSGGGFSYEQYF	TGTGCCAGCAGCGGAGGAGGGTTCTCCTACGAGCAGTACTTC
NA	NA	TRBV6-1	TRBJ1-4	CAIRMGVANEKLFF	TGTGCCATTCGTATGGGGGTGGCTAATGAAAAACTGTTTTTT
NA	TRBD2	TRBV4-1	TRBJ2-7	CASSRAGTSAYEQYF	TGCGCCAGCAGCCGCGCCGGGACTAGCGCTTACGAGCAGTACTTC
NA	NA	TRBV19	TRBJ1-2	CASTSDSRNYGYTF	TGTGCCAGTACCTCGGACAGCCGGAACTATGGCTACACCTTC
NA	TRBD2	TRBV7-8	TRBJ2-6	CASSKVAGGRIPGANVLTF	TGTGCCAGCAGTAAAGTAGCGGGAGGGCGCATACCTGGGGCCAACGTCCTGACTTTC
NA	NA	TRBV9	TRBJ2-7	CASSGGRGYEQYF	TGTGCCAGCAGCGGGGGACGAGGCTACGAGCAGTACTTC
NA	NA	TRBV7-2	TRBJ1-4	CASSLSGGTNEKLFF	TGTGCCAGCAGCTTAAGTGGGGGAACTAATGAAAAACTGTTTTTT
NA	NA	TRBV27	TRBJ2-1	CASSPLGGFSYNEQFF	TGTGCCAGCAGTCCACTCGGGGGCTTCTCCTACAATGAGCAGTTCTTC
NA	NA	TRBV2	TRBJ2-1	CASSGLPSFGNEQFF	TGTGCCAGCTCTGGACTCCCTAGCTTTGGCAATGAGCAGTTCTTC
many	NA	TRBV5-1	TRBJ1-3	CASSPTPDSSGNTIYF	TGCGCCAGCAGCCCAACCCCCGACTCCTCTGGAAACACCATATATTTT
NA	NA	TRBV5-1	TRBJ2-5	CASSPGHLEETQYF	TGCGCCAGCAGCCCGGGACACTTGGAAGAGACCCAGTACTTC
NA	NA	TRBV25-1	TRBJ2-7	CASSDPSAEQYF	TGTGCCAGCAGTGACCCCTCCGCGGAGCAGTACTTC
once	TRBD1	TRBV7-3	TRBJ1-4	CASSQRQGNEKLFF	TGTGCCAGCAGCCAAAGACAGGGTAATGAAAAACTGTTTTTT
NA	NA	TRBV7-8	TRBJ1-4	CASSLFGPDNEKLFF	TGTGCCAGCAGCTTATTTGGGCCAGATAATGAAAAACTGTTTTTT
NA	TRBD2	TRBV28	TRBJ2-7	CASSKWGGRGGEQYF	TGTGCCAGCAGCAAATGGGGCGGGAGAGGTGGGGAGCAGTACTTC
many	NA	TRBV2	TRBJ1-5	CASSEHPGNQPQHF	TGTGCCAGCAGTGAGCATCCCGGCAATCAGCCCCAGCATTTT
NA	TRBD1	TRBV2	TRBJ1-5	CASSEYGQGYQPQHF	TGTGCCAGCAGTGAGTACGGACAGGGGTATCAGCCCCAGCATTTT
NA	TRBD2	TRBV7-3	TRBJ2-5	CASSLSASGRETQYF	TGTGCCAGCAGCTTAAGTGCTAGCGGGAGGGAGACCCAGTACTTC
NA	TRBD2	TRBV29-1	TRBJ2-1	CSVVGGRPINEQFF	TGCAGCGTTGTTGGCGGGAGGCCGATAAATGAGCAGTTCTTC
NA	TRBD1	TRBV18	TRBJ2-7	CASSKPGQGVREQYF	TGTGCCAGCTCAAAACCGGGACAGGGGGTTCGAGAGCAGTACTTC
NA	NA	TRBV4-1	TRBJ2-1	CASRAFRGNYNEQFF	TGCGCCAGCAGGGCGTTTCGAGGCAACTACAATGAGCAGTTCTTC
NA	NA	TRBV28	TRBJ1-5	CASRSTGYQPQHF	TGTGCCAGCAGGTCCACAGGGTATCAGCCCCAGCATTTT
NA	TRBD1	TRBV6-5	TRBJ2-2	CARAGDRAPGELFF	TGTGCCAGGGCCGGGGACAGGGCCCCCGGGGAGCTGTTTTTT
NA	NA	TRBV14	TRBJ1-6	CASSQELWGDSPLHF	TGTGCCAGCAGCCAAGAGCTCTGGGGGGATTCACCCCTCCACTTT
NA	NA	TRBV7-9	TRBJ1-2	CASSLDSGRDYGYTF	TGTGCCAGCAGCTTAGATTCAGGGAGGGACTATGGCTACACCTTC
NA	TRBD1	TRBV23-1	TRBJ1-1	CASSRPLGGQGRRDTEAFF	TGCGCCAGCAGTCGACCTCTGGGCGGACAGGGAAGGAGAGACACTGAAGCTTTCTTT
NA	NA	TRBV6-1	TRBJ1-1	CASRGPQGNTEAFF	TGTGCCAGCAGGGGGCCCCAGGGCAACACTGAAGCTTTCTTT
NA	TRBD1	TRBV28	TRBJ2-7	CASSFRPGGEQYF	TGTGCCAGCAGTTTCCGACCAGGGGGCGAGCAGTACTTC
NA	TRBD1	TRBV28	TRBJ2-7	CASTPGGDSSYEQYF	TGTGCCAGCACTCCAGGGGGCGATTCCTCCTACGAGCAGTACTTC